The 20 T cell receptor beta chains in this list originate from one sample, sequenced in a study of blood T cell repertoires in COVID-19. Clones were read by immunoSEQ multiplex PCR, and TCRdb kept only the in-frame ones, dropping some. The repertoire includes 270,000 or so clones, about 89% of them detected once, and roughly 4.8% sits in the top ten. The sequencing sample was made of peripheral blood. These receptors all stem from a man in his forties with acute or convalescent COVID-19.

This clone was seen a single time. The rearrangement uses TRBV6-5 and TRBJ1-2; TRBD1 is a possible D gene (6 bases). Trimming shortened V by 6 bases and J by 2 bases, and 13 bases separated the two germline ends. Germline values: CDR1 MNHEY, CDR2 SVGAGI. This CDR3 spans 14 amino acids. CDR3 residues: CASRRAGENYGYTF. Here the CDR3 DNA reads TGTGCCAGCAGGAGGGCAGGGGAAAACTATGGCTACACCTTC.

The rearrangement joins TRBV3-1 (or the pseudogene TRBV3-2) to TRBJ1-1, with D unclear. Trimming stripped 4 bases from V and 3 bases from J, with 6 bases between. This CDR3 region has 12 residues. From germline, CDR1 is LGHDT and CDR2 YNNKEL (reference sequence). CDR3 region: CASSPGYTEAFF. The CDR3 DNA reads TGTGCCAGCAGCCCGGGGTACACTGAAGCTTTCTTT.

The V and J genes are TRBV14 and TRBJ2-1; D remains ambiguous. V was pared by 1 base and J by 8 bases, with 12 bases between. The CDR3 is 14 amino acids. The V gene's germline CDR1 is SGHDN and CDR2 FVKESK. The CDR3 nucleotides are TGTGCCAGCAGCCAAGTCAATCAGGTCCATGAGCAGTTCTTC. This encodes CASSQVNQVHEQFF.

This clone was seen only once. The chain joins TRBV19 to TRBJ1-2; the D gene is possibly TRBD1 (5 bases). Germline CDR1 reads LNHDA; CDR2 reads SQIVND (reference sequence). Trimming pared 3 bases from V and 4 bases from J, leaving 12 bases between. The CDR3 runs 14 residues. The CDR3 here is CASSMGQVFYGYTF. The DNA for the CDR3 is TGTGCCAGTAGTATGGGGCAGGTCTTCTATGGCTACACCTTC.

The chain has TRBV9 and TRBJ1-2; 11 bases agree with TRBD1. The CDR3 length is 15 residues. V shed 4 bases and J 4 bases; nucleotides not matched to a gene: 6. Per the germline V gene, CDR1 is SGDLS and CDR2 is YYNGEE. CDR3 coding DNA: TGTGCCAGCAGCTCCTCCGGGACAGGGGGCTATGGCTACACCTTC. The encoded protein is CASSSSGTGGYGYTF.

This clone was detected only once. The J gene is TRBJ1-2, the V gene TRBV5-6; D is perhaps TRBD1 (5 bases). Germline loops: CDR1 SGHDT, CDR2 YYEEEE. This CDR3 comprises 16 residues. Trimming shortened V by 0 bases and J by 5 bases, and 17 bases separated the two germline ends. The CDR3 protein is CASSLDPRRVRYGYTF. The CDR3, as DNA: TGTGCCAGCAGCTTGGATCCCCGCAGGGTTAGGTATGGCTACACCTTC.

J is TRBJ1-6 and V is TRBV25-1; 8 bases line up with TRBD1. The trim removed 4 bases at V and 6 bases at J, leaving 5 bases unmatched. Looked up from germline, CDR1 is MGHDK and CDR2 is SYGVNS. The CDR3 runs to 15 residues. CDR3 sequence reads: CASSGWTGFNSPLHF. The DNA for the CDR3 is TGTGCCAGCAGTGGCTGGACAGGGTTTAATTCACCCCTCCACTTT.

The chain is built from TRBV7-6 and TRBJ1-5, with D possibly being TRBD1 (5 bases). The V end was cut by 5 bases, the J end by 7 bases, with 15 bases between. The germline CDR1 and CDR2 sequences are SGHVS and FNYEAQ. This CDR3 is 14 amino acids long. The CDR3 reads CASSQEGVGQPQHF. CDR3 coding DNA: TGTGCCAGCAGCCAAGAAGGGGTTGGGCAGCCCCAGCATTTT.

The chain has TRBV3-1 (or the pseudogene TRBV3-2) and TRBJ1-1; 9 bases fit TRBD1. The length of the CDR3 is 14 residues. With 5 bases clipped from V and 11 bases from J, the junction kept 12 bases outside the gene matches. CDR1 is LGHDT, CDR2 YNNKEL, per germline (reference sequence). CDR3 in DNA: TGTGCCAGCAGCTCTTACAGGGGGCAGGCCGAGGCTTTCTTT. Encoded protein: CASSSYRGQAEAFF.

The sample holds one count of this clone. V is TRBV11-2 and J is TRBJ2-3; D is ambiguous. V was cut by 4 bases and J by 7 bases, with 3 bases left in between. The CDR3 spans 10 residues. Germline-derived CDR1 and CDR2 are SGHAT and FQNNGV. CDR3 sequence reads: CASSSYTQYF. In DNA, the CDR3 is TGTGCCAGCAGCTCTTATACGCAGTATTTT. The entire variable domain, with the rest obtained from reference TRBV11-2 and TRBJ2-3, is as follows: EAGVAQSPRYKIIEKRQSVAFWCNPISGHATLYWYQQILGQGPKLLIQFQNNGVVDDSQLPKDRFSAERLKGVDSTLKIQPAKLEDSAVYLCASSSYTQYFGPGTRLTVL.

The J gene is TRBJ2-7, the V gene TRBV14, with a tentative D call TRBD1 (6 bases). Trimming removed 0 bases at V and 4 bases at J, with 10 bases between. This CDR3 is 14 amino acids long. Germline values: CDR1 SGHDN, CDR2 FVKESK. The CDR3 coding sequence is TGTGCCAGCAGCCAAGAGGGGGCCGGGTACGAGCAGTACTTC. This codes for CASSQEGAGYEQYF.

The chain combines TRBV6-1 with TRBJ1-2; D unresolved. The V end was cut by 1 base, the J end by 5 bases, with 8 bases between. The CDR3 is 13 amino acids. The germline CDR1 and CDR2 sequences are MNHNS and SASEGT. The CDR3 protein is CASSEGRIYGYTF. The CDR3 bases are TGTGCCAGCAGTGAAGGCAGGATATATGGCTACACCTTC.

The DNA of the CDR3 is TGCGCCAGCAGTGAGGGTATGGAGACCGGGGAGCTGTTTTTT. This encodes CASSEGMETGELFF. V and J are TRBV10-1 and TRBJ2-2; no clear D. The V end lost 2 bases, the J end lost 5 bases, and 9 bases lay between the germline ends. This CDR3 has 14 amino acids. Germline V gives CDR1 WNHNN, CDR2 SYGVQD (reference sequence).

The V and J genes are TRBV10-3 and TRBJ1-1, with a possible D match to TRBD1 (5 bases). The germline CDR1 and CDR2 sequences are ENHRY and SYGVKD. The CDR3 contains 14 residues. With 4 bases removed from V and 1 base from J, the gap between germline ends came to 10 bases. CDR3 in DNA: TGTGCCATCAGTGGCAGGGAGGGGAACACTGAAGCTTTCTTT. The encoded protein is CAISGREGNTEAFF.

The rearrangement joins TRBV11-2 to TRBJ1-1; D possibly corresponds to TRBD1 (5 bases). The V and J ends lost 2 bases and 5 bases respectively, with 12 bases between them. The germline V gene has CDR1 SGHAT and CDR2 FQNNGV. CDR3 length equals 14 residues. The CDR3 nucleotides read TGTGCCAGCAGCTTACAGCTGGGGCGGACTGAAGCTTTCTTT. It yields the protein CASSLQLGRTEAFF.

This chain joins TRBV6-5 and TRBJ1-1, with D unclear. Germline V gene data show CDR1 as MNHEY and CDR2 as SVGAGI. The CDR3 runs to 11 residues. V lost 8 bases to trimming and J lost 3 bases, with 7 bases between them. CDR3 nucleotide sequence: TGTGCCAGCGGGAGGGACACTGAAGCTTTCTTT. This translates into CASGRDTEAFF.

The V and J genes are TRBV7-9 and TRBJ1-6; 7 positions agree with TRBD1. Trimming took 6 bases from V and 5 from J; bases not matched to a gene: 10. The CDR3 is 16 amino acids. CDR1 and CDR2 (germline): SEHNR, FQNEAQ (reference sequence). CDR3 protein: CASSFGQTGNNSPLHF. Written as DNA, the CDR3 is TGTGCCAGCAGTTTCGGACAGACAGGGAATAATTCACCCCTCCACTTT.

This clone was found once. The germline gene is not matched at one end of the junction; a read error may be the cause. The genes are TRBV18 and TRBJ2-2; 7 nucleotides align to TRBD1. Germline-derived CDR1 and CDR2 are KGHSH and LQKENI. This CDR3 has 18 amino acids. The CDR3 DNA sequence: TGTGCCGGCTCACCACGGAGACAGGGCGTTTCGATCGCCGGGGAGCTGTTTTTT. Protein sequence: CAGSPRRQGVSIAGELFF.

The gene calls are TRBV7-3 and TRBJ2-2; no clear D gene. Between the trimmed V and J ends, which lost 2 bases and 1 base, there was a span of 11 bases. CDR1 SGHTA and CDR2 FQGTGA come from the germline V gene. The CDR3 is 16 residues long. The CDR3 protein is CASSLYKSLNTGELFF. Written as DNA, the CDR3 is TGTGCCAGCAGCTTATATAAAAGCCTGAACACCGGGGAGCTGTTTTTT.

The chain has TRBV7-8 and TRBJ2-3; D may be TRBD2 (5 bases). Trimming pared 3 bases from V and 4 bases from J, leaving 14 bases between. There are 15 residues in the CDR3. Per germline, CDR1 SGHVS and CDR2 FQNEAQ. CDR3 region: CASSFMGLEADTQYF. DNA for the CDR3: TGTGCCAGCAGCTTTATGGGGTTGGAGGCAGATACGCAGTATTTT.